A single sample gave rise to the 27 T cell receptor beta chains below, sequenced in a study of identical twins. TCRdb reprocessed the 5' RACE reads via MiXCR and lists one record per CDR3 protein. The sample consists of hundreds of thousands of distinct CDR3 sequences, roughly an eighth of them appearing once. The sample was also linked to a second study, of yellow fever vaccine responses in identical twins.

What was sequenced was PBMCs. The receptors shown here come from a young woman in good health.

This clonotype occurred a few times. J is TRBJ2-5 and V is TRBV15; TRBD1 matches 11 bases. Germline values: CDR1 LNHNV, CDR2 YYDKDF (reference sequence). The CDR3 consists of 15 residues. Trimming at V came to 5 bases and at J to 2 bases, leaving 4 bases not matched to a gene. The CDR3 sequence: CATSVDRGRQETQYF. The CDR3 bases are TGTGCCACCAGCGTGGACAGGGGGCGTCAAGAGACCCAGTACTTC.

This sequence joins TRBV12-3 or TRBV12-4 and TRBJ1-4; D possibly corresponds to TRBD1 (5 bases). Trimming shortened V by 5 bases and J by 14 bases, and 18 bases separated the two germline ends. The CDR3 spans 13 residues. CDR3 region: CASSPGLQGLLFF. The CDR3, as DNA: TGTGCCAGCAGTCCGGGGCTGCAAGGCCTTCTGTTTTTT.

This clonotype was counted ten times or more. This chain connects TRBV7-7 to TRBJ2-2; D is unclear. The CDR3 is 14 residues long. Deletions cut 5 bases from V and 0 bases from J, with 7 bases between. From germline, CDR1 is SSHAT and CDR2 FNYEAQ (reference sequence). CDR3 nucleotides: TGTGCCAGCAGCGCGTCAACGAACACCGGGGAGCTGTTTTTT. It specifies CASSASTNTGELFF.

The gene calls are TRBV20-1 and TRBJ2-7; D is possibly TRBD1 or TRBD2 (5 bases each). Germline lookup yields CDR1 DFQATT and CDR2 SNEGSKA (reference sequence). The CDR3 has 14 residues. The V gene lost 4 bases and the J gene lost 0 bases, with 13 bases spanning the gap. The DNA of the CDR3 is TGCAGTGCTAATAAGGCAGGGAGCTCCTACGAGCAGTACTTC. It is translated as CSANKAGSSYEQYF.

This chain connects TRBV13 to TRBJ1-5; unclear D gene. The CDR3 length is 16 residues. Trimming removed 0 bases at V and 0 bases at J, with 9 bases between. CDR1 is PRHDT and CDR2 is FYEKMQ in the germline V gene (reference sequence). The CDR3 DNA is TGTGCCAGCAGCTTAGGGACAAGGGATAGCAATCAGCCCCAGCATTTT. Encoded protein: CASSLGTRDSNQPQHF.

The rearrangement uses TRBV10-3 and TRBJ2-2; TRBD2 aligns across 8 bases. Germline V gives CDR1 ENHRY, CDR2 SYGVKD. This CDR3 is 15 amino acids long. V shed 0 bases, J shed 5 bases, and the junction held 2 bases outside the gene matches. CDR3 residues: CAISESGTRTGELFF. Written as DNA, the CDR3 is TGTGCCATCAGTGAGTCCGGGACTAGAACCGGGGAGCTGTTTTTT.

V gene TRBV3-1 combines with J gene TRBJ1-1; 7 nucleotides match TRBD1. This CDR3 is built from 12 residues. The V and J ends lost 6 bases and 6 bases, in that order; junction bases with no gene match: 4. CDR1 and CDR2 (germline): LGHDT, YNNKEL (reference sequence). CDR3 DNA: TGTGCCAGCAGGAGAACAGGGGCTGAAGCTTTCTTT. Translated, it gives CASRRTGAEAFF.

This clonotype came up a few times. The chain employs TRBV28 and TRBJ1-5; 9 nucleotides align to TRBD1. Trimming at V came to 4 bases and at J to 0 bases, leaving 13 bases not matched to a gene. There are 19 residues in the CDR3. From germline, CDR1 is MDHEN and CDR2 SYDVKM. The DNA of the CDR3 is TGTGCCAGCAGTTCCCGGGACAGGGCCTACCAGTATAGCAATCAGCCCCAGCATTTT. Its translation: CASSSRDRAYQYSNQPQHF.

This clonotype came up a few times. This sequence joins TRBV7-7 and TRBJ2-1; 8 nucleotides agree with TRBD1. Germline trimming cut 4 bases from V and 10 bases from J; bases unmatched to any gene: 6. Germline loops: CDR1 SSHAT, CDR2 FNYEAQ (reference sequence). The CDR3 is 13 amino acids. As DNA, the CDR3 is TGTGCCAGCAGCTCGGACAGGGCGGGCGAGCAGTTCTTC. Its protein product is CASSSDRAGEQFF.

The gene calls are TRBV20-1 and TRBJ1-2; D uncertain. This CDR3 comprises 12 residues. Germline values: CDR1 DFQATT, CDR2 SNEGSKA (reference sequence). V was shortened by 3 bases and J by 0 bases, with 5 bases between the two germline ends. This CDR3 is CSASGANYGYTF. In nucleotides, the CDR3 is TGCAGTGCTAGCGGAGCTAACTATGGCTACACCTTC.

This clonotype was counted between two and nine times. This chain connects TRBV10-3 to TRBJ2-1; TRBD2 matches at 7 bases. This CDR3 has 15 amino acids. V shed 6 bases, J shed 5 bases, and the junction held 10 bases outside the gene matches. In germline, CDR1 is ENHRY, CDR2 SYGVKD. The CDR3 region is CAIRVGAGFDNEQFF. CDR3 coding DNA: TGTGCCATCAGGGTAGGAGCGGGATTCGACAATGAGCAGTTCTTC.

The chain combines TRBV20-1 with TRBJ1-6; D call uncertain. V was trimmed by 3 bases and J by 9 bases, leaving 15 bases between them. Germline-derived CDR1 and CDR2 are DFQATT and SNEGSKA (reference sequence). CDR3 length: 14 amino acids. In DNA, the CDR3 is TGCAGTGCTAGCGGAGGAGCCTCGGGTTCACCCCTCCACTTT. Amino acids: CSASGGASGSPLHF.

The gene calls are TRBV10-2 and TRBJ2-1; 10 bases are a match to TRBD2. CDR1 and CDR2 (germline): WSHSY, SAAADI. The J segment lost 7 bases and the V segment lost 8 bases, leaving 8 bases of the junction unmatched. The CDR3 contains 14 residues. CDR3 sequence reads: CASGPSGSRNEQFF. As DNA, the CDR3 is TGCGCCAGCGGGCCTAGCGGGAGTCGAAATGAGCAGTTCTTC.

This clonotype appeared a few times. The chain couples TRBV12-3 or TRBV12-4 to TRBJ2-7, with a possible D match to TRBD1 (7 bases). The CDR3 extends over 14 amino acids. Trimming removed 6 bases from V and 3 bases from J, with 15 bases in between. The CDR3 region has the DNA TGTGCCAGCAGCGCGGCGCAGGGGGGCTACGAGCAGTACTTC. Translating gives CASSAAQGGYEQYF.

This chain links TRBV6-6 with TRBJ1-2; 7 nucleotides match TRBD1. This CDR3 spans 16 amino acids. Per germline, CDR1 MNHNY and CDR2 SVGAGI (reference sequence). With V trimmed by 5 bases and J by 0 bases, 9 bases remained unmatched. CDR3 amino acids: CASSTTTGKANYGYTF. The CDR3 DNA sequence: TGTGCCAGCAGTACGACGACAGGGAAAGCTAACTATGGCTACACCTTC.

This clonotype was counted ten times or more. V gene TRBV29-1 combines with J gene TRBJ1-1, with D maybe TRBD1 (6 bases). The CDR3 runs to 15 residues. CDR1 and CDR2 from the germline V gene are SQVTM and ANQGSEA. Trimming cost V 2 bases and J 0 bases, with 13 bases left between them. The CDR3, as DNA: TGCAGCGTTGAACTGCTGGACAGAATGAACACTGAAGCTTTCTTT. This gives the protein CSVELLDRMNTEAFF.

The chain employs TRBV6-2 or TRBV6-3 and TRBJ2-1, with D possibly being TRBD2 (6 bases). V lost 2 bases and J lost 8, with 28 bases in between. The CDR3 is 19 amino acids. Germline CDR1 and CDR2: MNHEY and SVGEGT. Written as DNA, the CDR3 is TGTGCCAGCAGTTACGGAAAATACTCGAGTTTTGGAGGGTTTGATGAGCAGTTCTTC. It codes for CASSYGKYSSFGGFDEQFF.

This clonotype was seen a handful of times. The chain recombines TRBV12-3 or TRBV12-4 with TRBJ2-1; possible D gene TRBD2, 5 bases. V lost 3 bases, J lost 5 bases, and 11 bases lay in between. This CDR3 is built from 14 residues. CDR3 loop: CASSFPSGDNEQFF. In nucleotides, the CDR3 is TGTGCCAGCAGTTTCCCCTCCGGGGACAATGAGCAGTTCTTC.

The chain links TRBV27 to TRBJ2-2; 9 bases are shared with TRBD2. Germline CDR1 is MNHEY and CDR2 is SMNVEV (reference sequence). The CDR3 spans 18 residues. Germline trimming cut 5 bases from V and 7 bases from J; bases unmatched to any gene: 17. The chain's CDR3 is CASSHAPAAGGLNGELFF. The CDR3 DNA is TGTGCCAGCAGTCACGCCCCTGCGGCGGGGGGGCTGAACGGGGAGCTGTTTTTT.

V and J are TRBV10-1 and TRBJ2-2; TRBD2 aligns across 9 bases. This CDR3 spans 16 amino acids. Germline V CDR1 and CDR2: WNHNN, SYGVQD (reference sequence). V lost 3 bases and J lost 4; bases outside the gene matches: 6. CDR3 region: CASSDRVAGVTGELFF. CDR3 nucleotides: TGCGCCAGCAGTGATCGGGTAGCGGGAGTCACCGGGGAGCTGTTTTTT.

This clonotype occurred a few times. The chain recombines TRBV29-1 with TRBJ1-2, with 11 nucleotides matching TRBD1. After removal of 3 bases from V and 6 bases from J, the junction contained 6 bases not matched to a gene. Germline CDR1 SQVTM, CDR2 ANQGSEA. The CDR3 loop spans 14 amino acids. CDR3 DNA: TGCAGCGTTGATGGGACAGGGGGGTTTGATGGCTACACCTTC. It is translated as CSVDGTGGFDGYTF.

This chain connects TRBV25-1 to TRBJ2-1; 7 positions match TRBD1. This CDR3 has 15 residues. Trimming at V came to 3 bases and at J to 7 bases, leaving 9 bases not matched to a gene. From germline, CDR1 is MGHDK and CDR2 SYGVNS. CDR3 bases: TGTGCCAGCAGTGACCCGACAGGGCCAAGTAATGAGCAGTTCTTC. Residues: CASSDPTGPSNEQFF.

The chain couples TRBV21-1 to TRBJ2-7; TRBD2, as called in the table, went unchecked against the DNA. TRBV21-1 has pseudogene status. There are 15 residues in the CDR3. CDR3 nucleotides: TGTGCCAGCAGCAAAGTAGGCGGGGTGGAGGACGAGCAGTACTTC. Translating it yields CASSKVGGVEDEQYF.

V and J are TRBV28 and TRBJ2-1; 7 positions match TRBD2. The CDR3 contains 17 residues. V lost 3 bases to trimming and J lost 4 bases; unmatched junction nucleotides: 12. Germline V gene lookup returns CDR1 MDHEN and CDR2 SYDVKM. The CDR3 is CASSLSGTSTKYNEQFF. In DNA, the CDR3 is TGTGCCAGCAGTTTGAGCGGGACCTCAACTAAGTACAATGAGCAGTTCTTC.

The chain joins TRBV6-1 to TRBJ2-7, with 9 nucleotides matching TRBD2. The germline gives CDR1 MNHNS, CDR2 SASEGT. V dropped 7 bases and J dropped 2; count of bases not matched to a gene: 6. CDR3 length: 14 amino acids. The CDR3 is CASKRLAGPYEQYF. The CDR3 DNA is TGTGCCAGCAAAAGGCTAGCGGGGCCCTACGAGCAGTACTTC.

The chain couples TRBV24-1 to TRBJ2-5; TRBD1 might be the D (6 bases). The CDR3 totals 19 residues. In germline, CDR1 is KGHDR, CDR2 SFDVKD. Between the trimmed V and J ends, which lost 4 bases and 0 bases, there was a span of 23 bases. In nucleotides, the CDR3 is TGTGCCACCAGTGACTCACTCAGTCTGACAGGTGCGGACCAAGAGACCCAGTACTTC. This encodes CATSDSLSLTGADQETQYF.

This clonotype was detected a few times. The rearrangement joins TRBV5-1 to TRBJ2-7; possible D gene TRBD2, 5 bases. Germline assignment: CDR1 SGHRS and CDR2 YFSETQ. The CDR3 is made up of 11 amino acids. The V and J ends lost 1 base and 8 bases respectively, with 7 bases between them. The CDR3 spells CASSLPGKQYV. The CDR3, as DNA: TGCGCCAGCAGCTTGCCGGGGAAGCAGTACGTC.